The text below deals with one T cell receptor (beta chain). The CDR3 runs to 12 residues. Germline V gives CDR1 DFQATT, CDR2 SNEGSKA (reference sequence). The V end was cut by 3 bases, the J end by 4 bases, with 9 bases between. This entry is derived from a study of blood T cell repertoires in COVID-19. On the study more broadly: Sites in the United States, Italy and Spain provided acute and convalescent COVID-19 samples. Sample material is recorded as cDNA or gDNA derived from T cells, B-cell-depleted T cells, or PBMCs.

Under the authors' procedure: From reference gene primer amplification, estimates of nucleated cell counts were derived. TCRdb's copy holds only in-frame clones and misses some; the assay was immunoSEQ multiplex PCR. D and trimming were read from the DNA, whereas the V and J calls and clone size are those reported in that table. This table holds approximately 190,000 clones, about four fifths found once. Sequencing input: peripheral blood. The chain recombines TRBV20-1 with TRBJ1-2, with D possibly TRBD1 on 5 matching bases. The sequence was obtained from a woman aged 40-49 years with acute or convalescent COVID-19. This CDR3 is CSASRTTYGYTF. CDR3 in DNA: TGCAGTGCTAGTAGGACAACCTATGGCTACACCTTC.